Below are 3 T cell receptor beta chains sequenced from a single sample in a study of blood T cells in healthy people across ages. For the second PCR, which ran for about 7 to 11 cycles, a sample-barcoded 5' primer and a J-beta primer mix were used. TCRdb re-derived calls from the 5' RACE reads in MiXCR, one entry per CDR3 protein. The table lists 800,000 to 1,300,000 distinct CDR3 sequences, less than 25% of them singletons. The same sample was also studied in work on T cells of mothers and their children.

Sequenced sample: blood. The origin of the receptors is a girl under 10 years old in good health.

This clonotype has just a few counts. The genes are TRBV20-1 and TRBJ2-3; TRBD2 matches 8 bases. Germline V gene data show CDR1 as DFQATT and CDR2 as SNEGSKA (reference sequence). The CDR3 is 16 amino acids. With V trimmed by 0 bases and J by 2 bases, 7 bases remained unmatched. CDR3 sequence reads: CSARELAGGLTDTQYF. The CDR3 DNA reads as TGCAGTGCTAGAGAGCTTGCGGGAGGACTCACAGATACGCAGTATTTT.

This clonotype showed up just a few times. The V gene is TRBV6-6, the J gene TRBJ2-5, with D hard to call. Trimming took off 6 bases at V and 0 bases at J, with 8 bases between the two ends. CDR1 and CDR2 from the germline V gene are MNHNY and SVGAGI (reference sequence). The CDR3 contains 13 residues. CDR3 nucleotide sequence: TGTGCCAGCAGACCCCCATACCAAGAGACCCAGTACTTC. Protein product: CASRPPYQETQYF.

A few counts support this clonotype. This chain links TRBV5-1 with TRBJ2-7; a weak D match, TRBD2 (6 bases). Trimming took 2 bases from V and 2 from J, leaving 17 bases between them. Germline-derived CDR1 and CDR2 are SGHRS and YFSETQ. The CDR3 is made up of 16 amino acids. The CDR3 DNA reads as TGCGCCAGCAGCTTTACAACGGGAGAGGGTCCCTACGAGCAGTACTTC. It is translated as CASSFTTGEGPYEQYF.